These 8 T cell receptor beta chains were all obtained from the same sample, sequenced in a study of blood T cells in healthy people across ages. Together with a sample-barcoded 5' primer, a J-beta primer mix was included in a second PCR lasting about 7 to 11 cycles. TCRdb re-called the 5' RACE reads with MiXCR, one entry per CDR3 protein. The sample has about 780,000 distinct CDR3 sequences; around half are singletons. The sequencing sample was made of blood. The receptors stem from an elderly man in good health.

To note about this clonotype: A much larger clone differs by one base, so this may be a read error. This sequence joins TRBV29-1 and TRBJ2-3; 13 bases map to TRBD2. Germline V gene sequence: CDR1 SQVTM, CDR2 ANQGSEA. This CDR3 comprises 15 residues. The junction had 6 bases not matched to a gene; V was cut back by 7 bases and J by 2 bases. CDR3 DNA sequence: TGCAGCGCCTCAGGGACTAGCGGGAACACAGATACGCAGTATTTT. Protein sequence: CSASGTSGNTDTQYF.

Only a few counts were recorded for this clonotype. V usage is TRBV9 and J usage is TRBJ2-4, with 9 bases aligning to TRBD1. The germline CDR1 and CDR2 sequences are SGDLS and YYNGEE. Trimming cost V 2 bases and J 13 bases; bases outside gene matches: 13. The CDR3 is 15 amino acids. The CDR3 DNA sequence: TGTGCCAGCAGCGTTGGACAGGGGCGGGGCCATGGACAGTACTTC. It specifies CASSVGQGRGHGQYF. The full variable domain, its missing parts supplied by reference TRBV9 and TRBJ2-4, is DSGVTQTPKHLITATGQRVTLRCSPRSGDLSVYWYQQSLDQGLQFLIQYYNGEERAKGNILERFSAQQFPDLHSELNLSSLELGDSALYFCASSVGQGRGHGQYFGAGTRLSVL.

The table lists this clonotype with a count of one. This sequence joins TRBV19 and TRBJ2-2; D is ambiguous. The CDR3 has 15 amino acids. Germline V gene lookup returns CDR1 LNHDA and CDR2 SQIVND (reference sequence). Deletions cut 7 bases from V and 2 bases from J, with 14 bases between. The CDR3 DNA reads TGTGCCAGTACCATGGGAACAGACAACACCGGGGAGCTGTTTTTT. Translating it yields CASTMGTDNTGELFF.

V and J are TRBV12-3 or TRBV12-4 and TRBJ1-3; D is unclear. The CDR3 totals 17 residues. V lost 0 bases, J lost 0 bases, and 12 bases lay in between. CDR3 sequence reads: CASSLATATFSGNTIYF. CDR3 bases: TGTGCCAGCAGTTTAGCGACCGCTACTTTCTCTGGAAACACCATATATTTT.

The gene calls are TRBV28 and TRBJ2-3, with a tentative D call TRBD2 (6 bases). The CDR3 consists of 15 residues. Between the trimmed V and J ends, which lost 2 bases and 2 bases, there was a span of 11 bases. Germline loops: CDR1 MDHEN, CDR2 SYDVKM. Written as DNA, the CDR3 is TGTGCCAGCAGTTTACCAGCGGGCCTCACAGATACGCAGTATTTT. Its translation: CASSLPAGLTDTQYF.

V is TRBV6-1 and J is TRBJ1-2; D is ambiguous. The CDR3 contains 16 residues. Germline CDR1 is MNHNS and CDR2 is SASEGT. V dropped 0 bases and J dropped 4 bases, with 15 bases sitting between them. This CDR3 reads CASSEALGSSGYGYTF. For the CDR3, the DNA is TGTGCCAGCAGTGAAGCCTTAGGCTCCTCGGGCTATGGCTACACCTTC.

The sample holds a few counts of this clonotype. This chain joins TRBV20-1 and TRBJ2-3; D gene unclear. Germline V CDR1 and CDR2: DFQATT, SNEGSKA (reference sequence). Trimming took 6 bases from V and 5 from J, leaving 6 bases between them. The CDR3 is 10 residues long. This chain's CDR3 is CSADRDTQYF. As DNA, the CDR3 is TGCAGTGCCGATCGAGATACGCAGTATTTT.

Written as DNA, the CDR3 is TGTGCCAGCAGTTACCGGACAGGGGGTGTCTACAATGAGCAGTTCTTC. Protein sequence: CASSYRTGGVYNEQFF. J is TRBJ2-1 and V is TRBV27; 10 nucleotides agree with TRBD1. Germline values: CDR1 MNHEY, CDR2 SMNVEV (reference sequence). The junction had 6 bases not matched to a gene; V was cut back by 4 bases and J by 3 bases. The CDR3 covers 16 residues.